The T cell receptor beta chain under discussion was sequenced for a study of shared clonotypes between healthy human individuals (dated by TCRdb to the early 2020s). For the study in its entirety: A couple of women and three men aged 18 to 49 years were included in the cohort. The study deeply sequenced blood TCR repertoires of about 5 healthy adults to estimate repertoire size and the extent of clonotype sharing between individuals. Libraries were prepared and TCR repertoires were sequenced by different laboratories using diverse techniques, in order to increase sequencing depth and limit assay-specific biases. Per donor, three plates each were used for CD4 naive and CD4 memory, two for CD8 naive, and one for CD8 memory. Per donor, leukapheresis produced somewhere between about 0.9 and 10 billion PBMCs.

The donors were healthy, HIV-negative adults with no recently reported acute infections or vaccinations. Every donor was a Caucasian adult living in Nashville, Tennessee, USA. CD4+ T cells were enriched through magnetic negative selection, after which naive cells were positively selected on CD45RA and the remaining negative fraction served as the memory subset. Blood was obtained by leukapheresis, after which PBMCs were separated by Ficoll-Histopaque density gradient centrifugation and cryopreserved in liquid nitrogen vapor phase. Purity and quantity of every magnetically sorted T cell population were checked by analytical flow cytometry. Genomic DNA was isolated from every sorted fraction and measured by UV absorbance on a Nanodrop 2000c. Points the paper makes about the study in general: Clonotypes shared by all four sorted-subset donors showed higher generation probabilities than non-shared clonotypes. Even with the large sequencing depth, rarefaction of the sorted-subset datasets indicated that sequencing was incomplete. Across a few donors, approximately 5% of naive CD4, 3.5% of naive CD8, about 2.3% of memory CD4, and under 0.45% of memory CD8 clonotypes were shared. Based on pairwise subsampling, the degree of clonotype sharing among donors was expected to be affected by sequencing depth. Naive subsets generally had larger estimated clonotype richness than memory subsets. The genetic and exposure-history diversity represented was limited by the small number of donors. Sampling was limited to blood, and TCR repertoires in tissue likely differ from TCR repertoires in blood.

Comments on this clone: No antigen is known for it. Base quality data are lacking; no much larger clone is found one base away.

V sheds 2 bases and J sheds 0 bases, leaving 7 bases between their ends. From cysteine to phenylalanine, the CDR3 is 14 amino acids long. CDR3 DNA is the only sequence kept; it has 42 bases, read in frame from the first base. The CDR1 and CDR2 encoded by the germline V gene are MNHNS and SASEGT. Using the deep immunoSEQ assay, TCR CDR3 regions were amplified from genomic DNA by multiplex PCR. Extracted genomic DNA from each cell subset was spread evenly across all wells of several immunoSEQ 96-well plates, with each plate serving as a replicate. For sorted subsets, 150 to 250 ng genomic DNA, equal to 30,000 or so T cell genomes, was loaded into each replicate PCR. Purified libraries were quantified with a Qubit 3.0 fluorometer, sized on a Bioanalyzer 2100, and re-quantified with the KAPA Library Quantification kit. Every immunoSEQ 96-well plate was sequenced on a dedicated single-read 150-cycle Illumina NextSeq 550 flow cell. In the source study's methods: Because only junctional sequences without quality scores were contained in the immunoSEQ output, filtering matching that applied to full-length reads could not be performed. To assign V/J genes and CDR3, sequences were annotated using PyIR, a Python wrapper for IgBLAST v1.9, with IMGT germline references. Reads were filtered out if the reads had weak V/J assignments (E-value above 1e-6), no CDR3, stop codons, out-of-frame junctions, or ambiguous translated residues. A V3J clonotype was defined by an identical inferred V gene, J gene, and CDR3 amino acid sequence. Percentage overlap between repertoires was computed as shared unique clonotypes divided by the size of the smaller repertoire. Three approaches were used to assess repertoire richness: RTK rarefaction, the Chao1 estimator, and Recon v2.1 estimates of unobserved clonotypes. For all TCRbeta clonotypes obtained by the gDNA method from several donors, generation probabilities were computed with OLGA. Not all clones reach the TCRdb copy of this immuneACCESS table, which keeps in-frame sequences only. Checked studies attribute under half of the gap to unresolved V genes and leave the rest unexplained. Clone size and V and J calls were adopted from that table, with D and trimming inferred from the DNA. This sample has about 2 million clones in its table, and 85% to 95% of those were observed once. The top ten clones comprise about 0.13% of the sample.

The sequenced sample was naive CD4+ T cells sorted from blood. Explained via the paper, the cell subset or site label denotes: CD45RA+ positively selected. The sequence was obtained from a young man in good health. The chain employs TRBV6-1 and TRBJ1-1, with the D segment identity uncertain. The nucleotide sequence reads TGTGCCAGCAGTGAATATAGGATGAACACTGAAGCTTTCTTT. The resulting protein is CASSEYRMNTEAFF.